Ten or more counts support the clone carrying this T cell receptor (beta chain). Its target is not known. The sample comes from a study of Graves' ophthalmopathy and Graves' hyperthyroidism. Orbital computed tomography and thyroid ultrasound, along with TRAb, serum thyroxine and clinical symptoms, underpinned diagnosis. Whole-study results and caveats: Blood samples also showed most expanded thyroid clonotypes exceeding 0.001 frequency. In separating ophthalmopathy from stable hyperthyroidism, a 13-signature model achieved about 91% sensitivity and nearly 84% specificity.

TCR beta CDR3 regions were amplified from RNA transcripts. The library came from an HTBI-primed first-round RT-PCR and a second-round multiplex PCR. TCRdb reanalysed the multiplex PCR reads using MiXCR and keeps one entry per CDR3 protein. The sample records over a million distinct CDR3 sequences, about 40% being singletons. Germline assignment: CDR1 SGHRS and CDR2 YFSETQ. The junction had 6 bases not matched to a gene; V was cut back by 4 bases and J by 4 bases. The CDR3 loop spans 15 amino acids. Sequenced: peripheral blood or thyroid tissue (not recorded which). The TCR was taken from an adult man with Graves' hyperthyroidism. The chain is built from TRBV5-1 and TRBJ1-1, with 11 positions matching TRBD1. The CDR3 loop reads CASSTTGTGGTEAFF. The CDR3 DNA sequence: TGCGCCAGCAGCACAACCGGGACAGGGGGCACTGAAGCTTTCTTT.